The rows below give T cell receptor beta chains drawn from one sample of a study of CD8 T cells in Susac syndrome. TCRdb re-called the immunoSEQ multiplex PCR reads through MiXCR, storing one row per CDR3 protein. The data show over 120,000 distinct CDR3 sequences, 95% seen once. Sequencing was done on a sample of CD4+ T cells from PBMCs. The origin of the receptors is a human donor with Susac syndrome. Each CDR3 is given with its conserved first and last residue. The D gene is left open where the match is weak. Clone size is given for some rows only: seen once, a few or many times, or a class if the clone is expanded.

abundance,d_gene,j_gene,v_gene,CDR3nt,CDR3aa
-,-,TRBJ2-2,TRBV27,TGTGCCAGCAGTTTAGGGGAATTGGCCGGGGAGCTGTTTTTT,CASSLGELAGELFF
-,TRBD1,TRBJ1-2,TRBV7-9,TGTGCCAGCAGCCCAAGACAGGGTGGCTATGGCTACACCTTC,CASSPRQGGYGYTF
-,-,TRBJ2-5,TRBV7-2,TGTGCCAGCAGCAAGGAACTGGGGACCCAGTACTTC,CASSKELGTQYF
-,TRBD2,TRBJ2-3,TRBV2,TGTGCCAGCAGCAGTAGCGGGGGGGCCAGAACAGATACGCAGTATTTT,CASSSSGGARTDTQYF
-,-,TRBJ1-1,TRBV20-1,TGCAGTGCTAAATCCGGCCGGAGTGAAGCTTTCTTT,CSAKSGRSEAFF
once,-,TRBJ1-1,TRBV6-6,TGTGCCAGCAGACCAGGGTACACTGAAGCTTTCTTT,CASRPGYTEAFF
-,-,TRBJ1-2,TRBV30,TGTGCCTGGAGTTACATACCGTCCCGTACCGACTATGGCTACACCTTC,CAWSYIPSRTDYGYTF
once,-,TRBJ2-5,TRBV20-1,TGCAGTGCTAGAGCCCGGGCCTGGGAGACCCAGTACTTC,CSARARAWETQYF
-,-,TRBJ2-3,TRBV5-6,TGTGCCAGCAGTGGTTGGGGTAGGGATACGCAGTATTTT,CASSGWGRDTQYF
-,TRBD1,TRBJ1-4,TRBV7-9,TGTGCCAGCACGGGGGACAGGAGGCATGAAAAACTGTTTTTT,CASTGDRRHEKLFF
-,-,TRBJ1-1,TRBV18,TGTGCCAGCTCACCACTTCGGGCAGTGGGACTGAACACTGAAGCTTTCTTT,CASSPLRAVGLNTEAFF
once,-,TRBJ2-7,TRBV3-1,TGTGCCAGCAGCCATTCGCCTAGCGCATCCTACGAGCAGTACTTC,CASSHSPSASYEQYF
-,TRBD1,TRBJ1-2,TRBV28,TGTGCCAGCAGTTCTGGACAGGGGCATTATGGCTACACCTTC,CASSSGQGHYGYTF
-,-,TRBJ2-7,TRBV1,TGCACCAGCAGCCAAGGCGGGGGGGCGGTTAGTTGTCTCGAGCAGTACTTC,CTSSQGGGAVSCLEQYF
-,TRBD2,TRBJ2-1,TRBV20-1,TGCAGTGCTAGAGATCCTAGCGGGAGCGGTGGTGAGCAGTTCTTC,CSARDPSGSGGEQFF
-,TRBD2,TRBJ2-6,TRBV4-1,TGCGCCAGCAGCCAATTCCCGGGACTAGCTGCTGGGGCCAACGTCCTGACTTTC,CASSQFPGLAAGANVLTF
-,TRBD2,TRBJ2-5,TRBV4-1,TGCGCCAGCAGCCAAGAGGGACTAGCGGGGGGAGGAGAGACCCAGTACTTC,CASSQEGLAGGGETQYF
-,TRBD2,TRBJ2-7,TRBV6-5,TGTGCCAGCAGACCTTTGGGACGGGGGGACGAGCAGTACTTC,CASRPLGRGDEQYF
-,-,TRBJ2-7,TRBV4-3,TGTGCCAGCAGCCAAGACAGAGGCTACGAGCAGTACTTC,CASSQDRGYEQYF
-,-,TRBJ2-5,TRBV20-1,TGCAGTGCCCTTGGGACGAGTGGGGAGACCCAGTACTTC,CSALGTSGETQYF
-,-,TRBJ1-5,TRBV3-1,TGTGCCAGCAGCTTTCTGGGGGTCAATCAGCCCCAGCATTTT,CASSFLGVNQPQHF
-,-,TRBJ2-7,TRBV27,TGTGCCAGCAGTTTCCTCACGAGGGGACCATCTTCCTACGAGCAGTACTTC,CASSFLTRGPSSYEQYF
-,-,TRBJ2-5,TRBV10-3,TGTGCCATCAGAGGACAGACAGGAGAGACCCAGTACTTC,CAIRGQTGETQYF
-,-,TRBJ1-2,TRBV10-3,TGTGCCATCAGTGATGTGGGTGGCTATGGCTACACCTTC,CAISDVGGYGYTF
-,-,TRBJ1-5,TRBV14,TGTGCCAGCAGCCGAGGGTTTTCGCCCCAGCATTTT,CASSRGFSPQHF
-,-,TRBJ2-6,TRBV4-1,TGCGCCAGCAGCCAAGACAGGGGAAACTCTGGGGCCAACGTCCTGACTTTC,CASSQDRGNSGANVLTF
-,-,TRBJ1-5,TRBV5-6,TGTGCCAGCAGCTTCGGGGCTCAGCCCCAGCATTTT,CASSFGAQPQHF
once,-,TRBJ1-6,TRBV19,TGTGCCAGTAGTATCGACTGGAATTCACCCCTCCACTTT,CASSIDWNSPLHF
-,TRBD1,TRBJ1-1,TRBV11-2,TGTGCCAGCAGCTCCACAACAACAGGGGTGGCTTTCTTT,CASSSTTTGVAFF
-,TRBD2,TRBJ2-7,TRBV7-2,TGTGCCAGCAGCTTAGCGCCCACTAGCGGCTACGAGCAGTACTTC,CASSLAPTSGYEQYF
-,-,TRBJ2-1,TRBV30,TGTGCCTGGAGTGCTGACACCTACAATGAGCAGTTCTTC,CAWSADTYNEQFF
-,TRBD1,TRBJ2-1,TRBV7-9,TGTGCCAGCAGCCGCCCCGGGACAGGGGGCACCAATGAGCAGTTCTTC,CASSRPGTGGTNEQFF
-,-,TRBJ1-3,TRBV9,TGTGCCAGCAGCCTTCACGCTGGAAACACCATATATTTT,CASSLHAGNTIYF
once,-,TRBJ2-3,TRBV13,TGTGCCAGCAGCTTAGGCTCTTGGGACTCCCTGGAAGATACGCAGTATTTT,CASSLGSWDSLEDTQYF
-,-,TRBJ2-3,TRBV10-3,TGTGCCATCAGTGACTACCTCACAGATACGCAGTATTTT,CAISDYLTDTQYF
few,-,TRBJ2-7,TRBV30,TGTGCCTGGAGTGTGGGACCGATCTACGAGCAGTACTTC,CAWSVGPIYEQYF
-,-,TRBJ1-5,TRBV20-1,TGCAGTGCTAGAGATGTTTCCAGGCAGGGCAATCAGCCCCAGCATTTT,CSARDVSRQGNQPQHF
-,TRBD1,TRBJ2-7,TRBV30,TGTGCCTGGAGCTGGACAGGGGAATACGAGCAGTACTTC,CAWSWTGEYEQYF
-,TRBD2,TRBJ2-1,TRBV28,TGTGCCAGCAGTCATAGCGGGGGGGCGTCGTGGCATGAGCAGTTCTTC,CASSHSGGASWHEQFF
-,-,TRBJ1-3,TRBV29-1,TGCAGCGTTGTGTTCAGGGCCTCTGGAAACACCATATATTTT,CSVVFRASGNTIYF
-,-,TRBJ2-3,TRBV30,TGTGCCTGGACAGGGAAGACAGATACGCAGTATTTT,CAWTGKTDTQYF
-,-,TRBJ2-3,TRBV20-1,TGCAGTGCTAGTACTACCACAGATACGCAGTATTTT,CSASTTTDTQYF
-,TRBD2,TRBJ2-1,TRBV4-2,TGTGCCAGCAGCCAAATCACGGGGGGTGAGCAGTTCTTC,CASSQITGGEQFF
-,-,TRBJ1-1,TRBV7-9,TGTGCCAGCAGCCCAAACAGGGCCATGAACACTGAAGCTTTCTTT,CASSPNRAMNTEAFF
-,-,TRBJ2-7,TRBV20-1,TGCAGTGCTCCCGGACAGTGGTCCTACGAGCAGTACTTC,CSAPGQWSYEQYF
-,-,TRBJ1-1,TRBV6-6,TGTGCCAGCAGCGTACCCGTGACAGCTAACACTGAAGCTTTCTTT,CASSVPVTANTEAFF
-,-,TRBJ2-6,TRBV6-2/TRBV6-3,TGTGCCAGCAGTTATGGGACACCGATGAGCTCTGGGGCCAACGTCCTGACTTTC,CASSYGTPMSSGANVLTF
-,-,TRBJ2-5,TRBV29-1,TGCAGCGTTGTACGCGGTACACAAGAGACCCAGTACTTC,CSVVRGTQETQYF
-,-,TRBJ2-7,TRBV20-1,TGCAGTGCTAGAGATTCTCGGACTACTAGCTACGAGCAGTACTTC,CSARDSRTTSYEQYF
once,-,TRBJ1-4,TRBV30,TGTGCCTTCCTCTGGGCCAATGAAAAACTGTTTTTT,CAFLWANEKLFF
-,TRBD1,TRBJ1-2,TRBV20-1,TGCAGTGCTGCCAGGGGGAAGGATGGCTACACCTTC,CSAARGKDGYTF